This TCR beta chain was sequenced for a study of cytomegalovirus exposure and HLA in healthy donors. Profiling relied on immunoSEQ multiplex PCR, and the TCRdb table lists in-frame clones only, not all of them. The repertoire holds some 120,000 clones, 70% to 90% seen once, with roughly 2% in the top ten. Sequencing used PBMCs. The sequence came from a woman under 30 in good health and CMV-seronegative.

CDR3 sequence: CASSLAQGYEQYF. The CDR3 nucleotides read TGCGCCAGCAGCTTGGCCCAGGGCTACGAGCAGTACTTC. The chain combines TRBV5-1 with TRBJ2-7, with D tentatively TRBD1 (5 bases). V was clipped by 0 bases and J by 3 bases, with 7 bases between them. Germline V gives CDR1 SGHRS, CDR2 YFSETQ. The CDR3 totals 13 residues.